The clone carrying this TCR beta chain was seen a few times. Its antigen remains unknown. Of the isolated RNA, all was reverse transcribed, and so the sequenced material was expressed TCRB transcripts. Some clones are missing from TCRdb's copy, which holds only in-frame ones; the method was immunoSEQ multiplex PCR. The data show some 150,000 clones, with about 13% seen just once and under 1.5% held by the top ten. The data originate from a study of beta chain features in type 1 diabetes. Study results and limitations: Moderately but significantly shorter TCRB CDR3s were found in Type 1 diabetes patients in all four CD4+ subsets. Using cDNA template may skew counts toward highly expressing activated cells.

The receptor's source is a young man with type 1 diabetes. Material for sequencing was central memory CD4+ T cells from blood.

The CDR3 sequence is CASSLLGVAYEQYF. CDR3 DNA sequence: TGTGCCAGCAGCTTATTAGGAGTTGCCTACGAGCAGTACTTC. The rearrangement links TRBV13 to TRBJ2-7, with D unclear. The CDR3 is made up of 14 amino acids. The germline CDR1 and CDR2 sequences are PRHDT and FYEKMQ (reference sequence). V lost 2 bases, J lost 2 bases, and 10 bases lay in between. The full variable domain, its missing parts supplied by reference TRBV13 and TRBJ2-7, is AAGVIQSPRHLIKEKRETATLKCYPIPRHDTVYWYQQGPGQDPQFLISFYEKMQSDKGSIPDRFSAQQFSDYHSELNMSSLELGDSALYFCASSLLGVAYEQYFGPGTRLTVT.